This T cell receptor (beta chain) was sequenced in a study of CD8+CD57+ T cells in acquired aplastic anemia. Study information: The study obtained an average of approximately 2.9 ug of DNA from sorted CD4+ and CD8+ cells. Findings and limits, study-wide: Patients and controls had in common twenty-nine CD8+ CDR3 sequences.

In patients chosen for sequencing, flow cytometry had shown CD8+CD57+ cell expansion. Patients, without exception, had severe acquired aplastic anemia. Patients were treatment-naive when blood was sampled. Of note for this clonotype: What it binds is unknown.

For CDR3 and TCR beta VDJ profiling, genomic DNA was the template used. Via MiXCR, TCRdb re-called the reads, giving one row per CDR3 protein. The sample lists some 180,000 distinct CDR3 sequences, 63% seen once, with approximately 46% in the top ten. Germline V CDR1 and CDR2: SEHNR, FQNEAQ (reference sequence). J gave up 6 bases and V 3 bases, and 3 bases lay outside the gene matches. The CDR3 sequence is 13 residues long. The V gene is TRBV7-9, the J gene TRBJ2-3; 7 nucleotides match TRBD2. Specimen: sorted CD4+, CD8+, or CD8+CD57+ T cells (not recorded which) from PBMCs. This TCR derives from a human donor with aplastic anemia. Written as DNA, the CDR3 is TGTGCCAGCAGCTTGCAAGCGGGGGATACGCAGTATTTT. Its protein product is CASSLQAGDTQYF.